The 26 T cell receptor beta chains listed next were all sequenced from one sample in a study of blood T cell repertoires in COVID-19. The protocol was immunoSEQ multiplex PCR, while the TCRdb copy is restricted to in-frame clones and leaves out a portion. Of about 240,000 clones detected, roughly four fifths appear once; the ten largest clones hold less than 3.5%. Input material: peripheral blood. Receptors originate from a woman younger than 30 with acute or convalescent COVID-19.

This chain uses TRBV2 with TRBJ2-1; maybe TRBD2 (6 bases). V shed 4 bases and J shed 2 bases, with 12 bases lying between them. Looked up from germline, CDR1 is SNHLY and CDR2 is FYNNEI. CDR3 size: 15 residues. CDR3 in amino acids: CASSGGVLTYNEQFF. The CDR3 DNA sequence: TGTGCCAGCAGTGGGGGGGTCTTAACCTACAATGAGCAGTTCTTC.

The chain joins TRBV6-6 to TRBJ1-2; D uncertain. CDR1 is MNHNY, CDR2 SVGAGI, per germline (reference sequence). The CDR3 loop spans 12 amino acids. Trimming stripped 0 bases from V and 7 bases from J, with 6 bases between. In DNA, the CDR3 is TGTGCCAGCAGTTACTCCCCTCCTGGCTACACCTTC. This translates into CASSYSPPGYTF.

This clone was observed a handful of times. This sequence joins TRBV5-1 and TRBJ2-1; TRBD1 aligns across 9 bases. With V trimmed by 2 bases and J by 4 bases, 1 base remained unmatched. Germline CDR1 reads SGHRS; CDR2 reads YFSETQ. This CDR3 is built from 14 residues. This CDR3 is CASSFGQGYNEQFF. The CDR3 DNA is TGCGCCAGCAGCTTTGGACAGGGGTACAATGAGCAGTTCTTC.

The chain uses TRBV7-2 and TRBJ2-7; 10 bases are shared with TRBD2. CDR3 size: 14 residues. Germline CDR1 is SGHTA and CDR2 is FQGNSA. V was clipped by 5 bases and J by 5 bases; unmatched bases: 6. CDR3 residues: CASSPQGLANEQYF. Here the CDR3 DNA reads TGTGCCAGCAGCCCCCAGGGACTAGCGAACGAGCAGTACTTC.

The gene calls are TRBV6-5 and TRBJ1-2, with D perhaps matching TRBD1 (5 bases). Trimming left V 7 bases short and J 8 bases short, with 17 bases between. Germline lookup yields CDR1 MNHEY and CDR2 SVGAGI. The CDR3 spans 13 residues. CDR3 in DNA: TGTGCCAGCATTACCCTTGGGGCAGGCGGCTACACCTTC. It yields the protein CASITLGAGGYTF.

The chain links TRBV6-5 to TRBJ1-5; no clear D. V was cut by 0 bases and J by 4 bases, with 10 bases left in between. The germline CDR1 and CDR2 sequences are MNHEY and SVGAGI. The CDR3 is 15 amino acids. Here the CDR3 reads CASSYSGRTNQPQHF. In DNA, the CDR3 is TGTGCCAGCAGTTACTCCGGCAGGACTAATCAGCCCCAGCATTTT.

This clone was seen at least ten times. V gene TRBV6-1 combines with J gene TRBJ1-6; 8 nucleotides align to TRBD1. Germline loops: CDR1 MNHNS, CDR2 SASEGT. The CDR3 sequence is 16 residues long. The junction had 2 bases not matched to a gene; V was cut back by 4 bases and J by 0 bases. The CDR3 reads CASSGTGSSYNSPLHF. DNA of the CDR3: TGTGCCAGCAGTGGGACAGGGAGCTCCTATAATTCACCCCTCCACTTT.

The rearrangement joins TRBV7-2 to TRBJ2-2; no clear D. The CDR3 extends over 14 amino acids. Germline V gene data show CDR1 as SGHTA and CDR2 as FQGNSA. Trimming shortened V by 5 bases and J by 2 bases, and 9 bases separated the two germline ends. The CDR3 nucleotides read TGTGCCAGCAGCCTTGACTTCAACACCGGGGAGCTGTTTTTT. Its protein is CASSLDFNTGELFF.

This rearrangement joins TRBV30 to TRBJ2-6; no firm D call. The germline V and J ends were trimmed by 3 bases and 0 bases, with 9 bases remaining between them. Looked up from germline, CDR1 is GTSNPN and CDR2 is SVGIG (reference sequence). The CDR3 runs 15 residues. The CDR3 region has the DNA TGTGCCTGGAGCGACGACAACTCTGGGGCCAACGTCCTGACTTTC. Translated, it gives CAWSDDNSGANVLTF.

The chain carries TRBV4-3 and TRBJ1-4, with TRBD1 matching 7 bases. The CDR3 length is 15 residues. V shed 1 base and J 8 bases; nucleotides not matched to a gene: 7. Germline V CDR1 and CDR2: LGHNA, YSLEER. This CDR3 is CASSQGGGRGEKLFF. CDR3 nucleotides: TGCGCCAGCAGCCAAGGAGGGGGCAGGGGAGAAAAACTGTTTTTT.

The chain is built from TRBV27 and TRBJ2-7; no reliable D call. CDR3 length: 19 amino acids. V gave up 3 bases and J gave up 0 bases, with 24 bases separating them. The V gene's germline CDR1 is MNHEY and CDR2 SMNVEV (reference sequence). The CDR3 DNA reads TGTGCCAGCAGTTTCCGATCTCAGTCCGATCCACTAAGCTCCTACGAGCAGTACTTC. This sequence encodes CASSFRSQSDPLSSYEQYF.

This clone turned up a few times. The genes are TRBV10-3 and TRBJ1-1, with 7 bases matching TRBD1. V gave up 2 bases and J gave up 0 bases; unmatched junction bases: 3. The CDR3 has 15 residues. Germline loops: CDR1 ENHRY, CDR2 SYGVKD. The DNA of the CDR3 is TGTGCCATCAGTGAGCACAGGGGATTGAACACTGAAGCTTTCTTT. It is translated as CAISEHRGLNTEAFF.

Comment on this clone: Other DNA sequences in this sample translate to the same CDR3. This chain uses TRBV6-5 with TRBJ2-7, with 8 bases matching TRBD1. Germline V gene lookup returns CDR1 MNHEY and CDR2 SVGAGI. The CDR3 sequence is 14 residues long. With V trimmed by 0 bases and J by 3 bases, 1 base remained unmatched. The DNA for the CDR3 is TGTGCCAGCAGTTACTCAGGACAGGGCTACGAGCAGTACTTC. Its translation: CASSYSGQGYEQYF.

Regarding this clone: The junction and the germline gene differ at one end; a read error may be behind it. In DNA, the CDR3 is TGTGCTAGCAGTTACACGAGGGGGCAAGGCTACACCTTC. Its protein product is CASSYTRGQGYTF. This chain uses TRBV6-5 with TRBJ1-2, with TRBD1 matching over 7 bases. The CDR3 runs to 13 residues. Germline-derived CDR1 and CDR2 are MNHEY and SVGAGI.

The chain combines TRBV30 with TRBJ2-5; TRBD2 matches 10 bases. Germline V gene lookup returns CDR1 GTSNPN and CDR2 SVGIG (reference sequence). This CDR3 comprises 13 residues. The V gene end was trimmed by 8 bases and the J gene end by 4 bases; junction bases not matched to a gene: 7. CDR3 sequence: CARRERGGETQYF. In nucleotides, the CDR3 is TGTGCCAGGCGGGAGCGGGGGGGAGAGACCCAGTACTTC.

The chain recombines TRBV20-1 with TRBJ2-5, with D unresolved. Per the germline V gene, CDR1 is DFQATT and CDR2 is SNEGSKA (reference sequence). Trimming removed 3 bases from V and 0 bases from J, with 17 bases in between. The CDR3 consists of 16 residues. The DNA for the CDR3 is TGCAGTGCTAGTCACTCGCCCTACTCATACCAAGAGACCCAGTACTTC. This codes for CSASHSPYSYQETQYF.

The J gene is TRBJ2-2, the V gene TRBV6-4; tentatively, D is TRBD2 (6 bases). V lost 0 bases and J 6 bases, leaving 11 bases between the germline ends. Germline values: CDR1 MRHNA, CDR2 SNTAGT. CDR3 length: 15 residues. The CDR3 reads CASSDSGGLAGELFF. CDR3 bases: TGTGCCAGCAGTGACTCTGGGGGACTGGCCGGGGAGCTGTTTTTT.

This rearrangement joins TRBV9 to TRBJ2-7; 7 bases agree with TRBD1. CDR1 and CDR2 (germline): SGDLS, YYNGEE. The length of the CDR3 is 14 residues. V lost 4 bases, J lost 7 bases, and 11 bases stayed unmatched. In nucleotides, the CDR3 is TGTGCCAGCAGCTTCTCCGGGACAGCTGGGGAGCAGTACTTC. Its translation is CASSFSGTAGEQYF.

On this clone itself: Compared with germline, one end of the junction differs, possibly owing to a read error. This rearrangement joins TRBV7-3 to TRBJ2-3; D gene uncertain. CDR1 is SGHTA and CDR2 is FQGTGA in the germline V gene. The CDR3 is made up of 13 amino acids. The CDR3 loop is CASSLGSIDTQYF. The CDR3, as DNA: TGTGCCAGCAGCTTAGGTAGCATAGATACGCAGTATTTT.

The CDR3 DNA is TGCGCCAGCAGCCGACTGACTGGGACTAACACTGAAGCTTTCTTT. As protein: CASSRLTGTNTEAFF. The rearrangement uses TRBV4-3 and TRBJ1-1, with D possibly being TRBD1 (5 bases). CDR1 is LGHNA, CDR2 YSLEER, per germline. V shed 4 bases and J shed 2 bases, with 14 bases lying between them. The CDR3 is 15 residues long.

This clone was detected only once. This CDR3 reads CASSARAGTISEQYF. CDR3 coding DNA: TGTGCCAGCAGCGCCCGAGCAGGAACGATCTCCGAGCAGTACTTC. The gene calls are TRBV9 and TRBJ2-7; the D is unclear. The CDR3 totals 15 residues. V lost 3 bases and J lost 6, with 19 bases in between. CDR1 and CDR2 (germline): SGDLS, YYNGEE.

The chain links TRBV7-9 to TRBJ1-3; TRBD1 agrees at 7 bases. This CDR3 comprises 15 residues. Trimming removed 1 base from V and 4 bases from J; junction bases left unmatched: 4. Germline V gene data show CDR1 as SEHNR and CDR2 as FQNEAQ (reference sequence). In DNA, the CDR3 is TGTGCCAGCAGCTTAGGTTGGACAGGAGGAAACACCATATATTTT. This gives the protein CASSLGWTGGNTIYF.

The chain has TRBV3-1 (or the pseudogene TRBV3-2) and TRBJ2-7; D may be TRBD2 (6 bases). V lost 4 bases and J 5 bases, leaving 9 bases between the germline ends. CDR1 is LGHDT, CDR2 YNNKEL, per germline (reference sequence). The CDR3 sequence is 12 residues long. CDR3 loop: CASSRRDHEQYF. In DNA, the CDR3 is TGTGCCAGCAGCCGGAGGGATCACGAGCAGTACTTC.

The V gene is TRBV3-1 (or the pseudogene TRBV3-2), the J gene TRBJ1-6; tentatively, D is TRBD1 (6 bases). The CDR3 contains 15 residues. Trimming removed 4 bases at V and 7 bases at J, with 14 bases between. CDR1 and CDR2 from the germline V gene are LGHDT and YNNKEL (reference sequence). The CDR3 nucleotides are TGTGCCAGCAGCCGTACGGACAGCGGAAATTCACCCCTCCACTTT. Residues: CASSRTDSGNSPLHF.

The DNA for the CDR3 is TGCGCCAGCAGCCAAGATTGGGTGGGAGGTCCGTGGAACAATGAGCAGTTCTTC. This encodes CASSQDWVGGPWNNEQFF. The chain joins TRBV4-3 to TRBJ2-1; tentative D call: TRBD2 (6 bases). Germline-derived CDR1 and CDR2 are LGHNA and YSLEER. V was clipped by 0 bases and J by 5 bases, with 20 bases between them. The CDR3 is 18 residues long.

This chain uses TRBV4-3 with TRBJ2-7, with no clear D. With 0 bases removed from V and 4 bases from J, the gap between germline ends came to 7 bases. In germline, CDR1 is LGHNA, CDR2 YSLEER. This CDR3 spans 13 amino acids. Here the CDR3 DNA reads TGCGCCAGCAGCCAAGATTACAGTTACGAGCAGTACTTC. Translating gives CASSQDYSYEQYF.